The 30 T cell receptor beta chains in this list originate from one sample, sequenced in a study of vaccination and CD4 T cells after COVID-19. For these TCRs, the target antigens are not known. Treatment meaning: roughly 11-day PBMC culture with coronavirus spike peptide pools or control peptides (ViraFEST assay). The Oncomine TCR Beta short-read assay was applied to DNA of cultured CD4+ T cells. TCRdb recomputed calls from the PCR reads with MiXCR, one row per CDR3 protein. There are over 15,000 distinct CDR3 sequences in the sample; about 46% occur only once, and 5% to 8% lies in the top ten. Material: CD4+ T cells from blood, cultured in vitro, obtained after SARS-CoV-2 vaccination. The receptors derive from a human donor who had recovered from COVID-19.

By sample fraction, this clonotype is medium-sized. This chain connects TRBV12-3 or TRBV12-4 to TRBJ2-5; TRBD1 matches 12 bases. The CDR3 has 15 residues. Trimming removed 5 bases from V and 5 bases from J; junction bases left unmatched: 6. This chain's CDR3 is CASSHGTGGRETQYF. CDR3 bases: TGTGCCAGCAGTCATGGGACAGGGGGCCGGGAGACCCAGTACTTC.

J is TRBJ2-7 and V is TRBV20-1; 11 nucleotides agree with TRBD2. From germline, CDR1 is DFQATT and CDR2 SNEGSKA (reference sequence). There are 17 residues in the CDR3. With 8 bases clipped from V and 9 bases from J, the junction kept 24 bases outside the gene matches. The CDR3 is CSHRSGLAVGPPTRQYF. The CDR3 DNA follows: TGCAGTCATCGCTCGGGACTAGCGGTAGGGCCTCCTACGAGGCAGTACTTC.

This clonotype appeared a few times. The V and J genes are TRBV27 and TRBJ2-7; D not certain. The germline V and J ends were trimmed by 6 bases and 3 bases, with 12 bases remaining between them. This CDR3 has 13 amino acids. CDR1 and CDR2 (germline): MNHEY, SMNVEV (reference sequence). CDR3 nucleotide sequence: TGTGCCAGCAGACCAAACCAAGACTACGAGCAGTACTTC. It specifies CASRPNQDYEQYF.

The chain recombines TRBV7-8 with TRBJ2-7; no reliable D call. This CDR3 spans 13 amino acids. Trimming took off 5 bases at V and 3 bases at J, with 11 bases between the two ends. Germline CDR1 SGHVS, CDR2 FQNEAQ. The CDR3 DNA reads as TGTGCCAGCAGCAATAGAGTGGGCTACGAGCAGTACTTC. It codes for CASSNRVGYEQYF.

This clonotype was detected only a few times. The rearrangement uses TRBV28 and TRBJ2-7, with TRBD1 matching 12 bases. Trimming removed 7 bases from V and 4 bases from J; junction bases left unmatched: 5. Germline loops: CDR1 MDHEN, CDR2 SYDVKM. This CDR3 comprises 14 residues. The CDR3 DNA sequence: TGTGCCAGCATCGGGACAGGGGGCGCGTACGAGCAGTACTTC. Protein sequence: CASIGTGGAYEQYF.

The chain has TRBV20-1 and TRBJ2-3; 15 bases map to TRBD2. Germline V CDR1 and CDR2: DFQATT, SNEGSKA (reference sequence). This CDR3 has 18 amino acids. V was pared by 6 bases and J by 0 bases, with 10 bases of the junction left unmatched. In DNA form, the CDR3 reads TGCAGTGCCGAAGCAACCGGGACTAGCGGGAGGAGCACAGATACGCAGTATTTT. It translates to CSAEATGTSGRSTDTQYF.

The rearrangement uses TRBV27 and TRBJ2-2, with TRBD2 as a possible D gene (6 bases). This CDR3 spans 17 amino acids. Germline CDR1 reads MNHEY; CDR2 reads SMNVEV (reference sequence). V was clipped by 0 bases and J by 4 bases, with 15 bases between them. CDR3 bases: TGTGCCAGCAGTTTATCGGGACTTCCGAGCCTCACCGGGGAGCTGTTTTTT. Its protein product is CASSLSGLPSLTGELFF.

V usage is TRBV20-1 and J usage is TRBJ2-5; no reliable D call. This CDR3 has 14 amino acids. The V end lost 6 bases, the J end lost 4 bases, and 18 bases lay between the germline ends. CDR1 and CDR2 from the germline V gene are DFQATT and SNEGSKA (reference sequence). The DNA for the CDR3 is TGCAGTGCCCGAGCCGACCGGCCCGGAGAGACCCAGTACTTC. It specifies CSARADRPGETQYF.

This clonotype came up a few times. The V call is TRBV14, the J call TRBJ2-3; 8 bases map to TRBD1. V was clipped by 2 bases and J by 6 bases; unmatched bases: 7. Per the germline V gene, CDR1 is SGHDN and CDR2 is FVKESK. CDR3 length equals 15 residues. The CDR3 sequence is CASSQYPRQGDTQYF. The CDR3 DNA reads as TGTGCCAGCAGCCAATACCCTCGACAGGGGGATACGCAGTATTTT.

The chain employs TRBV18 and TRBJ1-1; D ambiguous. Germline CDR1 KGHSH, CDR2 LQKENI. The CDR3 runs 16 residues. Trimming removed 5 bases from V and 1 base from J, with 17 bases in between. The DNA for the CDR3 is TGTGCCAGCTCAAGGGTCGCCGAGTATTGGAACACTGAAGCTTTCTTT. It is translated as CASSRVAEYWNTEAFF.

The rearrangement joins TRBV6-1 to TRBJ2-4; the D gene is possibly TRBD2 (6 bases). CDR1 and CDR2 (germline): MNHNS, SASEGT. V was trimmed by 7 bases and J by 2 bases, leaving 18 bases between them. The CDR3 is 16 residues long. The CDR3 region has the DNA TGTGCCAGCACCCCGGACCCGGCGGGGTCCAAAAACATTCAGTACTTC. Its translation: CASTPDPAGSKNIQYF.

The chain links TRBV19 to TRBJ1-2; TRBD1 agrees at 9 bases. Trimming took 6 bases from V and 4 from J; bases not matched to a gene: 9. Germline V gene data show CDR1 as LNHDA and CDR2 as SQIVND (reference sequence). The CDR3 extends over 15 amino acids. The CDR3 sequence: CASRGPGTGSYGYTF. CDR3 nucleotide sequence: TGTGCCAGTAGGGGCCCTGGGACAGGGAGCTATGGCTACACCTTC.

The gene calls are TRBV28 and TRBJ2-5; D may be TRBD2 (7 bases). V was pared by 7 bases and J by 4 bases, with 22 bases between. Germline values: CDR1 MDHEN, CDR2 SYDVKM. The CDR3 is 16 amino acids. CDR3: CASNNPSGGELETQYF. In nucleotides, the CDR3 is TGTGCCAGCAACAACCCGTCGGGGGGCGAGTTAGAGACCCAGTACTTC.

The rearrangement links TRBV6-1 to TRBJ2-2, with 8 bases that match TRBD1. The CDR3 consists of 14 residues. The V segment lost 6 bases and the J segment 4 bases; nucleotides outside the gene matches: 4. CDR1 is MNHNS and CDR2 is SASEGT in the germline V gene. CDR3 coding DNA: TGTGCCAGCAGGACAGGGGAACCCACCGGGGAGCTGTTTTTT. Protein product: CASRTGEPTGELFF.

The chain combines TRBV5-4 with TRBJ2-2, with 11 positions matching TRBD2. The V and J ends lost 3 bases and 2 bases, in that order; junction bases with no gene match: 6. CDR1 is SGHNT and CDR2 is YYREEE in the germline V gene (reference sequence). The CDR3 spans 17 residues. CDR3 DNA sequence: TGTGCCAGCAGCTCTGGGACTAGCGGTTATAACACCGGGGAGCTGTTTTTT. As protein: CASSSGTSGYNTGELFF.

This rearrangement joins TRBV19 to TRBJ1-5; TRBD1 matches at 8 bases. The ends lost 3 bases at V and 6 bases at J; junction bases unmatched: 10. The CDR3 length is 16 residues. Germline V lookup: CDR1 LNHDA, CDR2 SQIVND (reference sequence). In nucleotides, the CDR3 is TGTGCCAGTAGTATCGGCCAGGGGGCTTCAATTCAGCCCCAGCATTTT. This gives the protein CASSIGQGASIQPQHF.

The chain links TRBV6-2 or TRBV6-3 to TRBJ1-2; D unresolved. The CDR3 extends over 16 amino acids. V was pared by 6 bases and J by 4 bases, with 21 bases between. The germline gives CDR1 MNHEY, CDR2 SVGEGT. The CDR3 loop is CASRPPEGRRGYGYTF. In nucleotides, the CDR3 is TGTGCCAGCAGACCCCCGGAGGGCCGGCGCGGCTATGGCTACACCTTC.

The chain employs TRBV10-3 and TRBJ2-5; no clear D gene. Trimming removed 2 bases from V and 2 bases from J, with 3 bases in between. CDR1 ENHRY and CDR2 SYGVKD come from the germline V gene. This CDR3 spans 12 amino acids. Here the CDR3 DNA reads TGTGCCATCAGTGAGAGACAAGAGACCCAGTACTTC. It translates to CAISERQETQYF.

This clonotype was observed a few times. The genes are TRBV15 and TRBJ2-3; D unresolved. Trimming cost V 3 bases and J 0 bases, with 7 bases left between them. Germline V gene data show CDR1 as LNHNV and CDR2 as YYDKDF (reference sequence). The CDR3 sequence is 14 residues long. CDR3 DNA sequence: TGTGCCACCAGCAGCGACGGTAGCACAGATACGCAGTATTTT. Translation: CATSSDGSTDTQYF.

In this sample, this clonotype turned up a few times. The chain combines TRBV6-1 with TRBJ2-5; TRBD2 matches 10 bases. This CDR3 spans 13 amino acids. Per the germline V gene, CDR1 is MNHNS and CDR2 is SASEGT. V lost 9 bases to trimming and J lost 5 bases; unmatched junction nucleotides: 6. In nucleotides, the CDR3 is TGTGCCAGTAAGCGGGAGGGGCGGGAGACCCAGTACTTC. Amino acids: CASKREGRETQYF.

The table lists this clonotype with a few counts. For the CDR3, the DNA is TGTGCCAGTAGTAAAATAGGGACAGGGGGAACAGGTTCCTACGAGCAGTACTTC. The encoded protein is CASSKIGTGGTGSYEQYF. V is TRBV19 and J is TRBJ2-7; 11 bases are shared with TRBD1. Looked up from germline, CDR1 is LNHDA and CDR2 is SQIVND (reference sequence). With 4 bases clipped from V and 1 base from J, the junction kept 12 bases outside the gene matches. The length of the CDR3 is 18 residues.

The rearrangement links TRBV5-4 to TRBJ1-6, with D tentatively TRBD1 (6 bases). Per the germline V gene, CDR1 is SGHNT and CDR2 is YYREEE (reference sequence). The CDR3 runs 14 residues. Trimming removed 3 bases at V and 8 bases at J, with 12 bases between. DNA of the CDR3: TGTGCCAGCAGCTCTAGACAGGATGATTCACCCCTCCACTTT. Its protein is CASSSRQDDSPLHF.

V and J are TRBV2 and TRBJ2-4; D unresolved. This CDR3 has 13 residues. CDR1 is SNHLY, CDR2 FYNNEI, per germline. The V and J ends lost 6 bases and 2 bases respectively, with 8 bases between them. The CDR3 loop is CASRGLSKNIQYF. The CDR3 DNA follows: TGTGCCAGCAGGGGTTTGTCCAAAAACATTCAGTACTTC.

The rearrangement links TRBV19 to TRBJ1-5; D gene ambiguous. The CDR3 is made up of 15 amino acids. V was pared by 3 bases and J by 0 bases, with 9 bases between. From germline, CDR1 is LNHDA and CDR2 SQIVND (reference sequence). DNA for the CDR3: TGTGCCAGTAGTATTCAGCAGCATAGCAATCAGCCCCAGCATTTT. It is translated as CASSIQQHSNQPQHF. Full variable domain (remainder filled in from reference TRBV19 and TRBJ1-5): DGGITQSPKYLFRKEGQNVTLSCEQNLNHDAMYWYRQDPGQGLRLIYYSQIVNDFQKGDIAEGYSVSREKKESFPLTVTSAQKNPTAFYLCASSIQQHSNQPQHFGDGTRLSIL.

A few counts support this clonotype. This chain uses TRBV30 with TRBJ1-5; the D is unclear. This CDR3 has 13 amino acids. Trimming left V 3 bases short and J 0 bases short, with 6 bases between. Germline CDR1 and CDR2: GTSNPN and SVGIG (reference sequence). The DNA of the CDR3 is TGTGCCTGGAGCGACGATAGCAATCAGCCCCAGCATTTT. This gives the protein CAWSDDSNQPQHF.

The count of this clonotype is one. The V gene is TRBV18, the J gene TRBJ1-3; D perhaps matches TRBD1 (6 bases). Trimming took off 7 bases at V and 7 bases at J, with 17 bases between the two ends. The CDR3 has 14 residues. CDR1 and CDR2 from the germline V gene are KGHSH and LQKENI. DNA for the CDR3: TGTGCCAGCTTCCCCGGCAGTAGGGGGAACACCATATATTTT. Its translation: CASFPGSRGNTIYF.

Judged by abundance, this clonotype is medium-sized. The chain is built from TRBV6-5 and TRBJ1-6; D is unclear. V was clipped by 2 bases and J by 6 bases, with 17 bases between them. Germline loops: CDR1 MNHEY, CDR2 SVGAGI. The CDR3 consists of 17 residues. DNA of the CDR3: TGTGCCAGCAGTTACCCTAGTAGGAGAGGACGTAATTCACCCCTCCACTTT. Residues: CASSYPSRRGRNSPLHF.

This clonotype has just a few counts. V usage is TRBV7-2 and J usage is TRBJ1-1; D might be TRBD1 (6 bases). Per germline, CDR1 SGHTA and CDR2 FQGNSA. CDR3 length: 14 residues. Trimming took off 4 bases at V and 2 bases at J, with 11 bases between the two ends. The CDR3 sequence: CASSYRGGNTEAFF. The CDR3, as DNA: TGTGCCAGCAGCTACCGAGGGGGAAACACTGAAGCTTTCTTT.

The chain recombines TRBV19 with TRBJ2-3; D assignment may be TRBD1 or TRBD2 (5 bases each). The V end was cut by 4 bases, the J end by 3 bases, with 17 bases between. This CDR3 has 16 amino acids. In germline, CDR1 is LNHDA, CDR2 SQIVND (reference sequence). CDR3 DNA: TGTGCCAGTAGTAGGGGGTTAAGGGTACATACAGATACGCAGTATTTT. This gives the protein CASSRGLRVHTDTQYF.

This clonotype was observed once. This rearrangement joins TRBV18 to TRBJ2-6; 7 bases align to TRBD1. V was clipped by 5 bases and J by 4 bases; unmatched bases: 14. The CDR3 is 18 residues long. Germline CDR1 is KGHSH and CDR2 is LQKENI. The DNA of the CDR3 is TGTGCCAGCTCAACGGTGGCGAGGGGGCAAGGAGGGGCCAACGTCCTGACTTTC. This codes for CASSTVARGQGGANVLTF.